This T cell receptor (beta chain) was documented in a study of beta chain features in type 1 diabetes. Across the study: On cell yields, gender and age, patients and healthy donors were similar. Examined across all samples were roughly 100 million sorted cells.

The sequenced template was cDNA made from the entire isolated RNA. TCRdb keeps only in-frame clones here, not all; method: immunoSEQ multiplex PCR. Here the sample spans fewer than 650,000 clones, less than 20% being singletons. The single heparinised draw taken from each donor contained around 100 mL of blood on average. The CDR3 contains 12 residues. Trimming took 5 bases from V and 6 from J, leaving 10 bases between them. CDR1 is SEHNR, CDR2 FQNEAQ, per germline (reference sequence). The chain carries TRBV7-9 and TRBJ1-1; a weak D match, TRBD1 (5 bases). Sequenced sample: naive CD4+ T cells from blood. The TCR sequence derives from a man between 18 and 35 years old in good health. CDR3 DNA sequence: TGTGCCAGCAGCGCCGGGGGTTCTGAAGCTTTCTTT. Amino acid sequence: CASSAGGSEAFF.